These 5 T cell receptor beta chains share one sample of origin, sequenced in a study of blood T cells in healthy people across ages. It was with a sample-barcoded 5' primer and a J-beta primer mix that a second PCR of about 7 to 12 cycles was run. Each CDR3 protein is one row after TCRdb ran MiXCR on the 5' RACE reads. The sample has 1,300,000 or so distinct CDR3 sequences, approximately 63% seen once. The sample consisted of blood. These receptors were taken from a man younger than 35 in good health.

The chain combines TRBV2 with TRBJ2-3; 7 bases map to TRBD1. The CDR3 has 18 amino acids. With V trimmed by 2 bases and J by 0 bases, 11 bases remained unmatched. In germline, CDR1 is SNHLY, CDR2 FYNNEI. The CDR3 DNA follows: TGTGCCAGCAGTGAAACGACAGCCGGGACAGCTAGCACAGATACGCAGTATTTT. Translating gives CASSETTAGTASTDTQYF.

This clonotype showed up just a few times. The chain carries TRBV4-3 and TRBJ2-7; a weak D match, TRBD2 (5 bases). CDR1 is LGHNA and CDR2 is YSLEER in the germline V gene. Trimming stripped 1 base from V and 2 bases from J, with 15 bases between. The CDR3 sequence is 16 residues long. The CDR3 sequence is CASSQGSGLKTYEQYF. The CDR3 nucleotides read TGCGCCAGCAGCCAAGGGAGCGGATTGAAGACCTACGAGCAGTACTTC.

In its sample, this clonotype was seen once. In DNA form, the CDR3 reads TGTGCCAGCTCACCCTACCCACCGGACAGGCGAGAGACCCAGTACTTC. Its protein product is CASSPYPPDRRETQYF. The gene calls are TRBV18 and TRBJ2-7, with TRBD1 matching over 7 bases. Gene TRBJ2-5 matches the end of the DNA better, so the J call may be wrong. CDR3 size: 16 residues. Germline loops: CDR1 KGHSH, CDR2 LQKENI.

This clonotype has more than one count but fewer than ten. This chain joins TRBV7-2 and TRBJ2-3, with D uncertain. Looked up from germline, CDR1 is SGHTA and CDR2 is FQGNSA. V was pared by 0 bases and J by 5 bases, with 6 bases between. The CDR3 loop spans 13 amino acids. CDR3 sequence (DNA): TGTGCCAGCAGCTTAGCGGGGTTAGATACGCAGTATTTT. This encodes CASSLAGLDTQYF.

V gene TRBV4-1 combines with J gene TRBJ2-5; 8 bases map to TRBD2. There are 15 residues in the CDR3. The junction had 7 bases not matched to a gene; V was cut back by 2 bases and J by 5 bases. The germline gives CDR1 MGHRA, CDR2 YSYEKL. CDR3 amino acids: CASSQPGLGGETQYF. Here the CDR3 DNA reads TGCGCCAGCAGCCAACCGGGACTAGGTGGGGAGACCCAGTACTTC.